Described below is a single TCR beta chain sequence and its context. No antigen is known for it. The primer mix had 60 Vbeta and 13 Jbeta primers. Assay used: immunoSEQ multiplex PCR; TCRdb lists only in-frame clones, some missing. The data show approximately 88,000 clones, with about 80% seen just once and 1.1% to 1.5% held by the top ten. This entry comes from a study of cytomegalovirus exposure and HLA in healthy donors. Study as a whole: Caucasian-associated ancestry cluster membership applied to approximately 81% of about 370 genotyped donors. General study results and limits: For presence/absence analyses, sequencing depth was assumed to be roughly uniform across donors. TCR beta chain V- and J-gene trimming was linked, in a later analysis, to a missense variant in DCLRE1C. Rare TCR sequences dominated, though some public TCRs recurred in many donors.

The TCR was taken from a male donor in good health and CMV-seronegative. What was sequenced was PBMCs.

CDR3 in DNA: TGCGCCAGCAGCTTGGAGCCGGCAGGGATGGCGAACACCATATATTTT. Translation gives CASSLEPAGMANTIYF. This chain connects TRBV5-1 to TRBJ1-3; D is possibly TRBD1 (5 bases). Germline V gene lookup returns CDR1 SGHRS and CDR2 YFSETQ. Between the trimmed V and J ends, which lost 0 bases and 7 bases, there was a span of 17 bases. The CDR3 loop spans 16 amino acids.